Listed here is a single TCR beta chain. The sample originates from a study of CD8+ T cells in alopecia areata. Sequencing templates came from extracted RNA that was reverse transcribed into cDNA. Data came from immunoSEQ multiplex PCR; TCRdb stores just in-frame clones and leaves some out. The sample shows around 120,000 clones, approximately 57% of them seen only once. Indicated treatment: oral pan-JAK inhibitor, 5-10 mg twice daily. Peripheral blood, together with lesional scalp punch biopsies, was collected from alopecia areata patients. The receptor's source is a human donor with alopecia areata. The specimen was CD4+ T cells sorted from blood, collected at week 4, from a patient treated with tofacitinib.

The CDR3 loop reads CASRIRTGGNQPQHF. In nucleotides, the CDR3 is TGTGCCAGTAGGATAAGGACAGGAGGCAATCAGCCCCAGCATTTT. This rearrangement joins TRBV19 to TRBJ1-5; TRBD1 agrees at 7 bases. This CDR3 is built from 15 residues. The V gene end was trimmed by 6 bases and the J gene end by 2 bases; junction bases not matched to a gene: 7. Germline CDR1 and CDR2: LNHDA and SQIVND (reference sequence). The full variable domain, its missing parts supplied by reference TRBV19 and TRBJ1-5, is DGGITQSPKYLFRKEGQNVTLSCEQNLNHDAMYWYRQDPGQGLRLIYYSQIVNDFQKGDIAEGYSVSREKKESFPLTVTSAQKNPTAFYLCASRIRTGGNQPQHFGDGTRLSIL.